The TCR beta chain under discussion was sequenced for a study of blood T cell repertoires in COVID-19. Across the study: For recovered donors of Cohort 3, there were two negative PCRs, clearance, or symptom resolution. Sample material is recorded as cDNA or gDNA derived from T cells, B-cell-depleted T cells, or PBMCs.

Recruits, aged about 18 to 100 years, lived in 25 or so US areas. Original processing methods: Nucleated cell counts were estimated from reference gene primer amplification. Sequencing was performed with immunoSEQ multiplex PCR; in TCRdb, only in-frame clones are kept and a portion is missing. Clonal size and the V and J genes are those of that table, whereas D and trimming came from the DNA. The repertoire holds a few hundred thousand clones, with over 75% as singletons. Specimen: PBMCs or T cells enriched from blood (not recorded which). This receptor was obtained from a man in his forties in a cohort exposed to, infected with or recovered from COVID-19 (not recorded which).

The CDR3 region has the DNA TGTGCCAGCAGTTACCGGGAGGGGTCTGAAGCTTTCTTT. Translation: CASSYREGSEAFF. The chain uses TRBV6-5 and TRBJ1-1; the D gene is possibly TRBD1 (5 bases). Germline-derived CDR1 and CDR2 are MNHEY and SVGAGI. The V and J ends lost 2 bases and 6 bases respectively, with 10 bases between them. This CDR3 spans 13 amino acids.